Included here is one T cell receptor beta chain sequence, with context. This specimen comes from a study of blood T cell repertoires in COVID-19. For the study at large: Acute-phase and convalescent COVID-19 samples originated in the United States, Italy and Spain. Sources were T cells, B-cell-depleted T cells, or PBMCs; the material itself was cDNA or gDNA.

CDR3 length equals 15 residues. Germline CDR1 SGHTA, CDR2 FQGNSA. V gave up 1 base and J gave up 5 bases; unmatched junction bases: 6. Generated by immunoSEQ multiplex PCR, the TCRdb table keeps only in-frame clones and is missing some. The table has just over 45,000 clones, about 90% seen once; the top ten hold approximately 5%. Input material: peripheral blood. The clonotype originates from a human donor in a cohort sampled during active COVID-19. This chain links TRBV7-2 with TRBJ2-3; 7 bases line up with TRBD2. CDR3 residues: CASSLGGSGGDTQYF. The CDR3 DNA reads TGTGCCAGCAGCTTAGGCGGGAGTGGTGGAGATACGCAGTATTTT.